This T cell receptor beta chain was captured by sequencing in a study of cytomegalovirus exposure and HLA in healthy donors (dated by TCRdb to about 2017). A note on the overall study: In an earlier analysis of fewer than 750 of the donors, approximately 300 Gb of sequence data and 100 million or so unique TCR beta sequences from about 190 million T cells were reported. To study patterns of TCR occurrence, a later analysis re-analyzed previously published TCR beta repertoires from 700 or so donors and added high-resolution HLA genotyping. The genetic ancestry cluster associated with self-reported Caucasian donors included 70% to 85% of the roughly 410 genotyped donors. An earlier analysis of 500 to 650 of the donors applied high-throughput TCR beta sequencing to assess whether each TCR beta V gene segment acted as functional or pseudogenic. The study aimed to test whether signatures of past pathogen exposure could be identified by cataloging public T cell receptors. Among approximately 370 genotyped donors of the cohort, an average of about 240,000 unique TCR beta nucleotide sequences was sequenced per donor, of which about 18% were non-productive. The later analysis used no new phenotypic data to find candidate immune exposures, relying instead on TCR beta sequences and their occurrence across donors. Four to six DR-DQ haplotypes were handled as single units for association and clustering, since linkage in the cohort was strong. About 280 gigabases of sequencing data and around 87 million unique TCR sequences were included in an early release covering around 600 HLA-typed donors. In addition to the first cohort of approximately 670 subjects, a separate validation cohort of some 120 different subjects was used. Both class I and class II loci were covered by HLA typing, at four-digit resolution. High-throughput TCR immunosequencing, statistical association of individual TCRs with disease status, and machine learning were combined to predict cytomegalovirus infection status. Donor age, sex, ethnicity and CMV serostatus were collected together with the repertoire data. The study used immunosequencing to profile the T cell repertoires of approximately 630 subjects and linked those repertoires to cytomegalovirus serostatus. A later genetic analysis took genome-wide SNP genotypes for about 65% of the 666 donors and used that subset as a discovery cohort. Typing coverage varied by locus: roughly 629-630 donors for A, B, C, DRB1 and DQB1; approximately 560 for DQA1; 600 to 610 for DPA1; more than 450 for DPB1. All discovery cohort repertoires had been generated using a single sequencing platform.

V is cut by 6 bases and J by 1 base, and the space between the germline ends is 11 bases. CDR3 length: 14 amino acids, cysteine to phenylalanine. Only CDR3 DNA is held: 42 bases, read in frame from base 1. The germline V gene provides CDR1 SNHLY and CDR2 FYNNEI. The cohort was made up of 650 to 700 healthy bone marrow donors. Cohort members were all nominally healthy when sampled, although unrecorded immune exposures were likely present. The donor tested CMV seronegative, placing the donor among the 350 to 400 seronegative members of the cohort. Every donor gave a peripheral blood sample, and the peripheral blood mononuclear cells from that sample were used for TCR beta sequencing. The Qiagen DNeasy Blood Extraction Kit was used to extract genomic DNA from the blood cell samples. Results the study describes overall, beyond this receptor: Assigning TCR associations to individual alleles was difficult when HLA alleles, especially DR and DQ, strongly co-occurred. The classifier was reported to diagnose cytomegalovirus status with high specificity and sensitivity in both the original and validation cohorts. For the cohort, immune exposure information was limited to CMV serostatus. Correlated functional status among segregating V segments might reflect linkage disequilibrium, but an unknown experimental factor could not be ruled out. Because some donors lacked HLA typing at each locus, the association tests relied only on the typed subset. Several of the top co-occurrence clusters appeared to be linked to parvovirus B19, influenza, CMV and Epstein-Barr virus, according to a later analysis. In a later analysis, some 17,000 TCR beta sequences were associated with specific HLA alleles at a false discovery rate of 0.05. In a later analysis, most CMV-associated TCR beta chains were found to appear HLA-restricted, with HLA associations seemingly driven largely by CMV exposure. Some IMGT-functional V segments, including TRBV6-2 and TRBV6-3, could not be told apart with the 87-base-pair reads, so those segments were excluded. A cluster of highly shared sequence variants was judged likely to represent a technical artifact of the sequencing pipeline. In this cohort, only TCR beta chains were sequenced, and detectable features were limited by the absence of alpha or paired-chain data. A later genetic analysis associated a missense DCLRE1C variant with V-gene and J-gene trimming of TCR beta chains, and an independent cohort replicated the association. Three of the identified cytomegalovirus-associated TCR beta chains were confirmed in vitro to be specific for cytomegalovirus antigens. Compared with the roughly 670-donor mean, donors in an Asian-associated ancestry cluster had fewer N-insertions in productive TCRs, according to a later genetic analysis. Because counts were too low, 15 to 20 rarely observed V segments, including chromosome 9 orphons, were excluded from the earlier analysis of some 540 of the donors. A further reported finding was that TCR beta sequences accurately predicted the HLA-A and HLA-B alleles for most subjects in the first cohort. A later analysis found that HLA-associated TCR beta chains were more clonally expanded and had lower generation probabilities than equally common non-associated chains. According to the authors, the approach could potentially be generalized to other disease states and immunological phenotypes. The study listed approximately 160 TCR beta chains as associated with cytomegalovirus. The presence/absence analyses assumed that sequencing depth was roughly uniform across donors, and that assumption may not be true. In a later analysis, TCR association rates were found to vary across HLA loci, with the most associated TCRs seen for DRB1 alleles and the fewest for HLA-C alleles. Broadly in line with IMGT annotations, most TCR beta V segments showed up in productive rearrangements about 90% or about 30% of the time in an earlier analysis of about 500 of the donors. Most TCR sequences were observed very rarely across donors, whereas some public TCRs were present in many individuals.

Worth noting for this clone: The antigen it binds to is not known. Base quality data are lacking; no much larger clone is found one base away.

Receptors were amplified or captured by the immunoSEQ multiplex PCR assay. A mixture of 60 forward primers for TCR Vbeta segments and 13 reverse primers for TCR Jbeta segments was used in the multiplex PCR. A multiplex PCR assay on genomic DNA amplified the CDR3 region of rearranged TCR beta genes. The amplified TCR beta libraries were sequenced on the Illumina HiSeq System as 87-base-pair reads. Processing in the source paper ran as follows. Across the 640 or so repertoires, a later analysis counted some 80 million unique TCR beta chains, some 11 million of which were shared by at least two donors. Raw reads were error-corrected and collapsed into unique sequences with a nearest-neighbor algorithm that merged closely related sequences to remove PCR and sequencing errors. Alignment of CDR3 sequences to IMGT reference sequences was used to assign V, D and J gene segments. For a sequence to be retained, a match of at least six nucleotides was required to both a V gene segment and a J gene segment. A rearrangement counted as productive if the CDR3 had no stop codons and remained in frame with V and J, and every other rearrangement counted as non-productive. CDR3 was defined according to IMGT convention as the region running from the second conserved V-encoded cysteine to the conserved J-encoded phenylalanine. The earlier analysis of 587 of the donors excluded any sequence lacking an unambiguous match to a single V gene segment. An earlier analysis of a few hundred of the donors classified V segments as functional when productive rearrangements were above 56.7% and as segregating when the standard deviation between donors was above 5%. A statistical classification framework was built for diagnosing cytomegalovirus status from the catalog of TCR beta chain sequences. A later analysis assigned V and J genes by comparing TCR nucleotide sequences with IMGT/GENE-DB human TR gene sequences. A later analysis assigned CDR3 sequences and most-parsimonious VDJ recombination scenarios with the TCRdist pipeline. In a later analysis, every TCR beta chain was defined by the combination of its CDR3 amino acid sequence and its V-gene family, and reads without a unique V-gene family were dropped. To address suspected cross-contamination and a sequencing artifact, a later analysis removed roughly 580 highly shared, low-generation-probability nucleotide sequences. A later analysis calculated a clonal expansion index for each public chain from normalized within-repertoire ranks of inferred template counts. A later analysis computed generation probabilities with a VDJ recombination model fitted to out-of-frame rearrangements, and checked the results against IGoR. Hypergeometric tests were used in a later analysis to score TCR-TCR, TCR-HLA and TCR-CMV co-occurrence, with a repertoire-size bias correction applied to the TCR pairs. False discovery rates were estimated in a later analysis by permuting HLA or CMV assignments 20 times. In a later analysis, co-occurring TCRs were grouped using DBSCAN, with TCRdist sequence similarity added in when clustering inside HLA-allele-positive subsets. Repertoires with fewer than 30,000 or more than 120,000 public chains, plus five repertoires with anomalous nucleotide sharing, were excluded from co-occurrence clustering. TCRdb took over this immuneACCESS table, retaining in-frame rearrangements with V and J assigned. Such tables are incomplete; in checked studies, under half of the missing clones stem from an unresolved V gene, and the remainder is unexplained. D and trimming come from the DNA, and the V and J calls and clone size come from that table. Counted in this sample were 110,000 to 150,000 clones; approximately 80% of them appeared once. Roughly 4.5% of the sample is taken by the ten largest.

The specimen was PBMCs. Recombination joined TRBV2 with TRBJ2-3; the D region possibly corresponds to TRBD2 (5 bases align). The receptor was derived from a middle-aged man in good health and CMV-seronegative. In nucleotides, the sequence is TGTGCCAGCAGCCCCGGAGGAGGCACAGATACGCAGTATTTT. Translated, it reads CASSPGGGTDTQYF.